This T cell receptor beta chain was sequenced during a study of T cells after yellow fever vaccination. Overall study results and limits: Post-booster reappearance was seen for most primary-vaccination clones (about 96% CD4, about 88% CD8).

This clonotype has ten or more counts. Its antigen is undetermined. CDR1 is SEHNR and CDR2 is FQNEAQ in the germline V gene (reference sequence). The CDR3 has 14 residues. V lost 3 bases to trimming and J lost 3 bases; unmatched junction nucleotides: 4. One entry per CDR3 protein, called by TCRdb with MiXCR from the 5' RACE reads. The sample comprises around 100,000 distinct CDR3 sequences, 7% to 8.5% of which are singletons, and about 25% rests with the top ten. This chain connects TRBV7-9 to TRBJ2-7; 8 positions agree with TRBD2. The input for sequencing was CD8+ T cells sorted from PBMCs, taken 45 days after the yellow fever booster vaccination. This sequence was found in a man younger than 45 who received the YFV17D yellow fever vaccine. The CDR3 spells CASSFGGGIYEQYF. CDR3 coding DNA: TGTGCCAGCAGCTTTGGCGGGGGGATCTACGAGCAGTACTTC. Supplemented by reference TRBV7-9 and TRBJ2-7, the full variable domain reads DTGVSQNPRHKITKRGQNVTFRCDPISEHNRLYWYRQTLGQGPEFLTYFQNEAQLEKSRLLSDRFSAERPKGSFSTLEIQRTEQGDSAMYLCASSFGGGIYEQYFGPGTRLTVT.